This T cell receptor (beta chain) was identified in a study of control samples from healthy donors and cancer patients. Sequenced by immunoSEQ multiplex PCR; TCRdb stores in-frame clones only, minus some. The sample includes about 77,000 clones, 92% seen only once; the top ten take more than 5%. The sequence came from a woman between 55 and 75 years old in good health. Sequencing input: blood.

The CDR3 loop is CASTNRGRPYEQYF. The CDR3 DNA reads as TGTGCCAGCACCAATCGGGGTAGGCCCTACGAGCAGTACTTC. The chain joins TRBV2 to TRBJ2-7; D might be TRBD2 (5 bases). Germline V gene lookup returns CDR1 SNHLY and CDR2 FYNNEI. The CDR3 extends over 14 amino acids. V shed 7 bases and J shed 2 bases, with 15 bases lying between them.